One and the same sample provided the 20 T cell receptor beta chains below, sequenced in a study of blood T cell repertoires in COVID-19. The protocol was immunoSEQ multiplex PCR, while the TCRdb copy is restricted to in-frame clones and leaves out a portion. Among about 170,000 clones listed, approximately 84% were seen once. Sequences were obtained from peripheral blood. The source of these receptors is a man aged 65 to 85 with active or convalescent COVID-19.

This chain links TRBV28 with TRBJ2-4; 8 bases align to TRBD1. There are 14 residues in the CDR3. Germline loops: CDR1 MDHEN, CDR2 SYDVKM. V lost 6 bases and J lost 2; bases outside the gene matches: 3. In DNA, the CDR3 is TGTGCCAGCAGCTCAGGGGGCTCCAAAAACATTCAGTACTTC. This encodes CASSSGGSKNIQYF.

V gene TRBV19 combines with J gene TRBJ1-1; D not resolved. Deletions cut 3 bases from V and 0 bases from J, with 11 bases between. Germline V gives CDR1 LNHDA, CDR2 SQIVND (reference sequence). CDR3 length: 15 residues. The CDR3 DNA reads as TGTGCCAGTAGTATGAATGGGCCCGTGAACACTGAAGCTTTCTTT. It translates to CASSMNGPVNTEAFF.

This clone was seen just once. The chain links TRBV7-9 to TRBJ1-2, with D possibly TRBD1 on 6 matching bases. CDR1 SEHNR and CDR2 FQNEAQ come from the germline V gene (reference sequence). There are 13 residues in the CDR3. The V end was cut by 3 bases, the J end by 6 bases, with 11 bases between. The CDR3 sequence is CASSFQGRDGYTF. CDR3 bases: TGTGCCAGCAGCTTCCAGGGGAGAGATGGCTACACCTTC.

The gene calls are TRBV4-3 and TRBJ2-7; tentative D call: TRBD2 (6 bases). Germline V lookup: CDR1 LGHNA, CDR2 YSLEER. The CDR3 extends over 15 amino acids. Trimming removed 2 bases at V and 3 bases at J, with 14 bases between. For the CDR3, the DNA is TGCGCCAGCAGCCAAAGGAGTCGAGCGGGCTACGAGCAGTACTTC. Translating gives CASSQRSRAGYEQYF.

The rearrangement joins TRBV9 to TRBJ2-2, with D perhaps TRBD2 (5 bases). Germline CDR1 is SGDLS and CDR2 is YYNGEE. CDR3 length: 12 residues. V was trimmed by 4 bases and J by 7 bases, leaving 8 bases between them. CDR3 amino acids: CASSLRGGELFF. The CDR3 coding sequence is TGTGCCAGCAGCCTTCGGGGCGGGGAGCTGTTTTTT.

This clone is medium-sized. V usage is TRBV27 and J usage is TRBJ1-2, with 7 bases fitting TRBD1. Trimming removed 1 base from V and 3 bases from J; junction bases left unmatched: 5. Germline V gene data show CDR1 as MNHEY and CDR2 as SMNVEV (reference sequence). The CDR3 runs to 15 residues. CDR3 DNA sequence: TGTGCCAGCAGTTTATACTATGGGACAGACTATGGCTACACCTTC. Translating gives CASSLYYGTDYGYTF.

V is TRBV19 and J is TRBJ1-5; TRBD1 matches 10 bases. V shed 7 bases, J shed 4 bases, and the junction held 4 bases outside the gene matches. Germline V gene data show CDR1 as LNHDA and CDR2 as SQIVND (reference sequence). The CDR3 contains 14 residues. The CDR3, as DNA: TGTGCCAGTAACCCGGGACAGGGGAATCAGCCCCAGCATTTT. Translating it yields CASNPGQGNQPQHF.

V and J are TRBV5-1 and TRBJ1-1, with a possible D match to TRBD1 (5 bases). From germline, CDR1 is SGHRS and CDR2 YFSETQ. This CDR3 has 14 amino acids. V was shortened by 3 bases and J by 1 base, with 10 bases between the two germline ends. For the CDR3, the DNA is TGCGCCAGCAGCTCCCTAGGACAGAACACTGAAGCTTTCTTT. This translates into CASSSLGQNTEAFF.

The V gene is TRBV19, the J gene TRBJ2-7, with 9 bases matching TRBD1. V lost 5 bases to trimming and J lost 4 bases; unmatched junction nucleotides: 9. CDR3 length: 15 amino acids. Germline CDR1 reads LNHDA; CDR2 reads SQIVND (reference sequence). For the CDR3, the DNA is TGTGCCAGTAGTCCTAGGGGGACAGGGAAATACGAGCAGTACTTC. It specifies CASSPRGTGKYEQYF.

V is TRBV6-5 and J is TRBJ2-1; 7 bases align to TRBD1. V gave up 5 bases and J gave up 3 bases; unmatched junction bases: 7. The germline gives CDR1 MNHEY, CDR2 SVGAGI. The CDR3 runs 15 residues. The CDR3 sequence: CASSRQGVDYNEQFF. The CDR3 region has the DNA TGTGCCAGCAGTCGACAGGGAGTGGACTACAATGAGCAGTTCTTC.

Here the CDR3 DNA reads TGTGCCAGCAGCTTAAGCGCTGGAGATACGCAGTATTTT. Its translation: CASSLSAGDTQYF. The V gene is TRBV7-3, the J gene TRBJ2-3; D is undetermined. Trimming left V 1 base short and J 5 bases short, with 7 bases between. Germline loops: CDR1 SGHTA, CDR2 FQGTGA. There are 13 residues in the CDR3.

J is TRBJ1-1 and V is TRBV7-9; 7 bases are shared with TRBD1. Trimming removed 7 bases from V and 5 bases from J; junction bases left unmatched: 7. Germline CDR1 SEHNR, CDR2 FQNEAQ (reference sequence). The CDR3 loop spans 13 amino acids. As DNA, the CDR3 is TGTGCCAGCAACGGTCAGGGGGTTACTGAAGCTTTCTTT. This translates into CASNGQGVTEAFF.

This rearrangement joins TRBV7-2 to TRBJ2-5; no firm D call. V lost 4 bases to trimming and J lost 1 base, with 7 bases between them. Germline lookup yields CDR1 SGHTA and CDR2 FQGNSA. The CDR3 is 13 residues long. CDR3 sequence (DNA): TGTGCCAGCAGCTCCCTCGGCCAAGAGACCCAGTACTTC. It is translated as CASSSLGQETQYF.

The chain couples TRBV6-2 or TRBV6-3 to TRBJ1-1; no firm D call. The germline V gene has CDR1 MNHEY and CDR2 SVGEGT. This CDR3 is 13 amino acids long. Trimming removed 5 bases at V and 8 bases at J, with 15 bases between. CDR3 region: CASSLGAWKEAFF. The CDR3 nucleotides read TGTGCCAGCAGTCTCGGAGCGTGGAAAGAAGCTTTCTTT.

The rearrangement uses TRBV7-6 and TRBJ1-6, with 9 bases identical to TRBD1. V lost 1 base and J lost 7; bases outside the gene matches: 5. The CDR3 sequence is 16 residues long. CDR1 is SGHVS and CDR2 is FNYEAQ in the germline V gene. CDR3 protein: CASSLGGQGPNSPLHF. Written as DNA, the CDR3 is TGTGCCAGCAGCTTAGGGGGACAGGGACCGAATTCACCCCTCCACTTT.

The V and J genes are TRBV3-1 (or the pseudogene TRBV3-2) and TRBJ1-1; possible D gene TRBD1, 6 bases. From germline, CDR1 is LGHDT and CDR2 YNNKEL (reference sequence). The ends were cut back, 2 bases at V and 11 bases at J, with 15 bases in the middle. There are 13 residues in the CDR3. In nucleotides, the CDR3 is TGTGCCAGCAGCCAATCAACAGGGAGACACGCTTTCTTT. It yields the protein CASSQSTGRHAFF.

The V and J genes are TRBV18 and TRBJ1-5; perhaps TRBD1 as D (6 bases). The V gene lost 5 bases and the J gene lost 2 bases, with 10 bases spanning the gap. The CDR3 is 14 residues long. The germline CDR1 and CDR2 sequences are KGHSH and LQKENI. The CDR3: CASSAGAGNQPQHF. The CDR3 DNA follows: TGTGCCAGCTCAGCAGGGGCTGGCAATCAGCCCCAGCATTTT.

The rearrangement joins TRBV7-3 to TRBJ2-2; TRBD1 agrees at 10 bases. Trimming removed 5 bases from V and 4 bases from J; junction bases left unmatched: 13. Germline CDR1 SGHTA, CDR2 FQGTGA. The CDR3 runs 18 residues. The CDR3 loop reads CASSLTRDRGSATGELFF. In DNA form, the CDR3 reads TGTGCCAGCAGCCTTACCCGGGACAGGGGTTCGGCCACCGGGGAGCTGTTTTTT.

This rearrangement joins TRBV15 to TRBJ2-6; unclear D gene. V was pared by 1 base and J by 0 bases, with 4 bases between. Germline V gene data show CDR1 as LNHNV and CDR2 as YYDKDF (reference sequence). This CDR3 spans 15 amino acids. The CDR3 loop reads CATSRAVSGANVLTF. The CDR3 DNA sequence: TGTGCCACCAGCAGAGCCGTCTCTGGGGCCAACGTCCTGACTTTC.

This clone was seen a single time. The V call is TRBV12-3 or TRBV12-4, the J call TRBJ1-5; 8 positions agree with TRBD1. V trimming: 5 bases; J trimming: 5 bases; junction bases outside the gene matches: 2. This CDR3 comprises 13 residues. The CDR3 loop is CASSLTGDQPQHF. CDR3 nucleotide sequence: TGTGCCAGCAGTCTGACAGGGGATCAGCCCCAGCATTTT.